This TCR beta chain was sequenced during a study of blood T cell repertoires in COVID-19. This clone has a single count. CDR1 and CDR2 from the germline V gene are MNHEY and SVGAGI. The V and J ends lost 5 bases and 2 bases respectively, with 13 bases between them. The CDR3 contains 15 residues. The protocol was immunoSEQ multiplex PCR, while the TCRdb copy is restricted to in-frame clones and leaves out a portion. The sample holds a few hundred thousand clones, about 90% seen once. The sample was peripheral blood. The chain links TRBV6-5 to TRBJ2-1, with a weak D call TRBD1 (6 bases). The source of this sequence is a woman in her twenties or thirties with COVID-19, enrolled during active disease. Written as DNA, the CDR3 is TGTGCCAGCAGTAGGCAGGGGCTTACCTACAATGAGCAGTTCTTC. It yields the protein CASSRQGLTYNEQFF.